Detailed here is one T cell receptor (beta chain). These data come from a study of blood T cell repertoires in COVID-19. From germline, CDR1 is LGHNA and CDR2 YSLEER. V dropped 3 bases and J dropped 6 bases, with 12 bases sitting between them. The CDR3 consists of 14 residues. Only in-frame clones appear in the TCRdb table, and some are missing; sequencing was by immunoSEQ multiplex PCR. The sample carries 130,000 to 150,000 clones, approximately 88% recorded once. The TCR originated in a woman aged 30 to 39 with acute COVID-19. The sample consisted of PBMCs or T cells enriched from blood (not recorded which). The gene calls are TRBV4-3 and TRBJ2-1, with D perhaps matching TRBD1 (5 bases). CDR3 residues: CASSQDPTVNEQFF. The CDR3 DNA reads as TGCGCCAGCAGCCAGGATCCGACAGTCAATGAGCAGTTCTTC.